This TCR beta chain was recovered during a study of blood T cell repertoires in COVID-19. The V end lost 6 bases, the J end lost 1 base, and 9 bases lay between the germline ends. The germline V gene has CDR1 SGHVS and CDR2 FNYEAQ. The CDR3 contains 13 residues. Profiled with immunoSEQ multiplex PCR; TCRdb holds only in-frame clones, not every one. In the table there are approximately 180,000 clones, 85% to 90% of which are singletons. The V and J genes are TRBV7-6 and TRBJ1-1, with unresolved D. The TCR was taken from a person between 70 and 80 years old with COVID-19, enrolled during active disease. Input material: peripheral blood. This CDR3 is CASRTGKNTEAFF. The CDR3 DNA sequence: TGTGCCAGCAGGACCGGGAAGAACACTGAAGCTTTCTTT.